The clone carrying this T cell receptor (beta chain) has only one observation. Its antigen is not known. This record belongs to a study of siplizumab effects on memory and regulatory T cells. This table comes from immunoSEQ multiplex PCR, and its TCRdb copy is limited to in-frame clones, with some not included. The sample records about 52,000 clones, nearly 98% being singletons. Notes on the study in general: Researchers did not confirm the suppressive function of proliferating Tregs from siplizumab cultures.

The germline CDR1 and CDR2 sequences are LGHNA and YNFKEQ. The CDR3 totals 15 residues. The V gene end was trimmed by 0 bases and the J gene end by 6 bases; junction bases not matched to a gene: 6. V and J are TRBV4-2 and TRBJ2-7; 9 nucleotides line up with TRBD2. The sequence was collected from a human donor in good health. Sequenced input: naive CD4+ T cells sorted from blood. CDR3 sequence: CASSQDWLAGSEQYF. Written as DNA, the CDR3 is TGTGCCAGCAGCCAAGATTGGCTAGCGGGAAGCGAGCAGTACTTC.